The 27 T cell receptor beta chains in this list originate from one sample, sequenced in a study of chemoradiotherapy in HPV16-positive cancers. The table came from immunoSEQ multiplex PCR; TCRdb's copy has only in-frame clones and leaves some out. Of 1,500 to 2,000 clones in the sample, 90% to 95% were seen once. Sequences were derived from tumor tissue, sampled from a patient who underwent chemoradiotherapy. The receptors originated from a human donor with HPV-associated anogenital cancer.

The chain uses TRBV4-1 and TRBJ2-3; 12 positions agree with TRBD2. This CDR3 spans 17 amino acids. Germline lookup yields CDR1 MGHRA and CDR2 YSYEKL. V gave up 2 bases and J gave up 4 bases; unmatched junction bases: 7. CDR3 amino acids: CASSQNRLAGDADTQYF. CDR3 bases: TGCGCCAGCAGCCAAAATCGACTAGCGGGAGACGCAGATACGCAGTATTTT.

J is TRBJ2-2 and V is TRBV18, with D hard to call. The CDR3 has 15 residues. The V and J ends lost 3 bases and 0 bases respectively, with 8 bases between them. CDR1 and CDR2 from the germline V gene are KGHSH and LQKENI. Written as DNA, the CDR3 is TGTGCCAGCTCACCCGATTCTGCGAACACCGGGGAGCTGTTTTTT. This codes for CASSPDSANTGELFF.

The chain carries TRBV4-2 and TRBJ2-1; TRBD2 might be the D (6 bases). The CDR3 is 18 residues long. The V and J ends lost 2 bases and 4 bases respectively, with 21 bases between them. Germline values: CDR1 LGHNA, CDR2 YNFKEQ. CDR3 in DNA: TGTGCCAGCAGCCAAAGGGTCAAGAGGTGGCGGGGTTACAATGAGCAGTTCTTC. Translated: CASSQRVKRWRGYNEQFF.

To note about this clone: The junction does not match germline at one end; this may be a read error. CDR3 loop: CASSPLSSSGFVF. In nucleotides, the CDR3 is TGTGCCAGCAGCCCCCTTTCGTCTAGCGGGTTTGTCTTC. The chain is built from TRBV7-2 and TRBJ2-1, with TRBD2 identical over 8 bases. CDR3 length: 13 residues. Looked up from germline, CDR1 is SGHTA and CDR2 is FQGNSA.

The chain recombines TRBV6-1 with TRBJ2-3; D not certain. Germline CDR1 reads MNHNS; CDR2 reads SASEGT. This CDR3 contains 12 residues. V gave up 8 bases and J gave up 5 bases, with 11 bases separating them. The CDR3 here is CASGWTLDTQYF. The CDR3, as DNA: TGTGCCAGCGGTTGGACCTTAGATACGCAGTATTTT.

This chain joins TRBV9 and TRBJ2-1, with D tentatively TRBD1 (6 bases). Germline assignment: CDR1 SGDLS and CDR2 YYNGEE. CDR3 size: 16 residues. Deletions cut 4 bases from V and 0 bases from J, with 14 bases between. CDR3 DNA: TGTGCCAGCAGCTCCACAGGGTCGGGCTCCTACAATGAGCAGTTCTTC. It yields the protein CASSSTGSGSYNEQFF.

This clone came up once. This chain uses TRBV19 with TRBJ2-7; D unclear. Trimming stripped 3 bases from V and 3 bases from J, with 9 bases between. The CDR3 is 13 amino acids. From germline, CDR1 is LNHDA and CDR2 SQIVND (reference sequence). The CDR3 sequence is CASSIGLGYEQYF. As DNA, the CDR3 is TGTGCCAGTAGTATCGGGCTCGGCTACGAGCAGTACTTC.

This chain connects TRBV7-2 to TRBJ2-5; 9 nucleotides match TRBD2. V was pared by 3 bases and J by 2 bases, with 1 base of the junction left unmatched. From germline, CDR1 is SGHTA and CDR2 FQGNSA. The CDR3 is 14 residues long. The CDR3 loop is CASSFLAGQETQYF. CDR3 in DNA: TGTGCCAGCAGCTTCCTAGCGGGGCAAGAGACCCAGTACTTC.

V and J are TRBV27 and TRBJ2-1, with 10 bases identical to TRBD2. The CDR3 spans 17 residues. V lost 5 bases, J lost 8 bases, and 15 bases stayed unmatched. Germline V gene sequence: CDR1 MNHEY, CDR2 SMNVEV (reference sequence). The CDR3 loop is CASSPSPWLAGAHEQFF. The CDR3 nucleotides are TGTGCCAGCAGTCCCTCACCGTGGCTAGCGGGAGCGCATGAGCAGTTCTTC.

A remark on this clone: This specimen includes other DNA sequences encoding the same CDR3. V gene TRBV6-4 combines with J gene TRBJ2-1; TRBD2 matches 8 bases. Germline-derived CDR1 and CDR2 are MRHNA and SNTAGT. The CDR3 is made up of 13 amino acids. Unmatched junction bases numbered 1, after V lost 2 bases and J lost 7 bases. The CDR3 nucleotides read TGTGCCAGCAGTGACGAGCGGGGGAATGAGCAGTTCTTC. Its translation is CASSDERGNEQFF.

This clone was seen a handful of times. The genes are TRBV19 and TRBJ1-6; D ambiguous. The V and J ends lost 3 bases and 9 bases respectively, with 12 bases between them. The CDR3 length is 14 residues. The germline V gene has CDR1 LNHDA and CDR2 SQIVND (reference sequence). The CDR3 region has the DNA TGTGCCAGTAGTATTGGGGAAACGAGTTCACCCCTCCACTTT. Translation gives CASSIGETSSPLHF.

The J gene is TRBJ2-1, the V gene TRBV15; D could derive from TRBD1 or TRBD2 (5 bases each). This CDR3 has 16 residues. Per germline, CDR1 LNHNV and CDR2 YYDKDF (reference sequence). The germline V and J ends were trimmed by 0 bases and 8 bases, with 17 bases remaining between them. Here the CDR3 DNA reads TGTGCCACCAGCAGAGAGGCCAGGTTGGGGACCTATGAGCAGTTCTTC. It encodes CATSREARLGTYEQFF.

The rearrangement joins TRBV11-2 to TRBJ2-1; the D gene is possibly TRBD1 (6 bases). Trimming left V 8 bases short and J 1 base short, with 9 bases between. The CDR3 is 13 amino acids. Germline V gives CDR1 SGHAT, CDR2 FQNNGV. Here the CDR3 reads CASGGGSYNEQFF. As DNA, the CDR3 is TGTGCCAGCGGGGGCGGATCCTACAATGAGCAGTTCTTC. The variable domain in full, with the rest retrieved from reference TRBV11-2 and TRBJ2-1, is EAGVAQSPRYKIIEKRQSVAFWCNPISGHATLYWYQQILGQGPKLLIQFQNNGVVDDSQLPKDRFSAERLKGVDSTLKIQPAKLEDSAVYLCASGGGSYNEQFFGPGTRLTVL.

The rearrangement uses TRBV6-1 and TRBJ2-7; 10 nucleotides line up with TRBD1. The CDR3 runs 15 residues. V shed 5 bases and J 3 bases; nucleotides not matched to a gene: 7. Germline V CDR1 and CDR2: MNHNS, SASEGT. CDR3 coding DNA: TGTGCCAGCAGTTTTTTGGGACAGGGGATCTACGAGCAGTACTTC. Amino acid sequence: CASSFLGQGIYEQYF.

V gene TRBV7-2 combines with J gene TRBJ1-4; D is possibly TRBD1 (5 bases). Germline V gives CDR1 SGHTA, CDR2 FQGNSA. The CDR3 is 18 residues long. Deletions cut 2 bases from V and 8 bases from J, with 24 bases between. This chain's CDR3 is CASSLSAEGSSRREKLFF. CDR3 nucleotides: TGTGCCAGCAGCTTATCCGCAGAGGGGTCATCAAGAAGGGAAAAACTGTTTTTT.

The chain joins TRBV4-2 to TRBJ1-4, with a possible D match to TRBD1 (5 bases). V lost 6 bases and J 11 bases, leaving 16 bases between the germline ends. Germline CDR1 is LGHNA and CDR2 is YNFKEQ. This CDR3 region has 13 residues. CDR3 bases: TGTGCCAGCAGGACTGGGCCGGGGGGGAAACTGTTTTTT. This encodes CASRTGPGGKLFF.

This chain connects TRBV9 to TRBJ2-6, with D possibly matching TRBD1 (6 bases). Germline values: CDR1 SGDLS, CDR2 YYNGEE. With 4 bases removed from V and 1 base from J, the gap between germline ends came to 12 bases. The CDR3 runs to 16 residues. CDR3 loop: CASSPITGSGANVLTF. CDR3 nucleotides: TGTGCCAGCAGCCCCATCACAGGGTCTGGGGCCAACGTCCTGACTTTC.

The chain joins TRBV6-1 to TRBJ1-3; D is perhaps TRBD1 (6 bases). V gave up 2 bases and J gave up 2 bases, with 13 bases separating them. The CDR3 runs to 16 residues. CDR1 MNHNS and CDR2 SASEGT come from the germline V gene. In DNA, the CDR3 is TGTGCCAGCAGTGAATGGGGGGCTCCGCCTGGAAACACCATATATTTT. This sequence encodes CASSEWGAPPGNTIYF.

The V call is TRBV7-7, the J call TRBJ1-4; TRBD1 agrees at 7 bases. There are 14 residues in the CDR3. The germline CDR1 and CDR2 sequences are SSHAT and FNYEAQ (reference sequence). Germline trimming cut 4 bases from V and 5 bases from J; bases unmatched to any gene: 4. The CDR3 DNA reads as TGTGCCAGCAGCTCTGGGACAGCGAATGAAAAACTGTTTTTT. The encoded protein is CASSSGTANEKLFF.

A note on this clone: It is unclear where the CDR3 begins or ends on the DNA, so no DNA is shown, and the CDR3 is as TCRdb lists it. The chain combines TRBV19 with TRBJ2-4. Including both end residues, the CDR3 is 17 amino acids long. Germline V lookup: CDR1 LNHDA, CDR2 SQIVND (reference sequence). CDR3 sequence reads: CASTWGRAGLAKNIQYF.

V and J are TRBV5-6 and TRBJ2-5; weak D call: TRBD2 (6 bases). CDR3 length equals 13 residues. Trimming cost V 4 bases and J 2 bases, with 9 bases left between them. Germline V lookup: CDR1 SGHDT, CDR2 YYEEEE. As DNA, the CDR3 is TGTGCCAGCAGCGGTGGGGGGCAAGAGACCCAGTACTTC. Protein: CASSGGGQETQYF.

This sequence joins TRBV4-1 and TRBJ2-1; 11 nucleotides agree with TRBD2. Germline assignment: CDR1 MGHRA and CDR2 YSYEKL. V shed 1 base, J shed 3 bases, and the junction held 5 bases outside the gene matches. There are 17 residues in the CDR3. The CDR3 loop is CASSQVGGLAVYNEQFF. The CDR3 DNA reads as TGCGCCAGCAGCCAAGTCGGGGGACTAGCGGTCTACAATGAGCAGTTCTTC.

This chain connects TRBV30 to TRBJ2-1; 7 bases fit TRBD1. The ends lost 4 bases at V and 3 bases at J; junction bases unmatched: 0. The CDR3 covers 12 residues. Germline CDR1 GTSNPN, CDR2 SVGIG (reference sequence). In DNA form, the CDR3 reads TGTGCCTGGACAGGGGGCTACAATGAGCAGTTCTTC. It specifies CAWTGGYNEQFF.

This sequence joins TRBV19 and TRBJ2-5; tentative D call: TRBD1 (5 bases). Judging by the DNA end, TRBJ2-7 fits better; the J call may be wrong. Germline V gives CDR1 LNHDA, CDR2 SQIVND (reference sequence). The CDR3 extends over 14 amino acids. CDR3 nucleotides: TGTGCCAGTAGTTACACCACAGGTCCTTACGAGCAGTACTTC. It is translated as CASSYTTGPYEQYF.

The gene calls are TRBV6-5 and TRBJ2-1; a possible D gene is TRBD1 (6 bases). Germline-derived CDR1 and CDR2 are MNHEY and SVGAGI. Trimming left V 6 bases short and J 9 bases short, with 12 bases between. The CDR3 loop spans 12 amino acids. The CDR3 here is CASSRTGFEQFF. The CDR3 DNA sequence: TGTGCCAGCAGCAGAACAGGGTTTGAGCAGTTCTTC.

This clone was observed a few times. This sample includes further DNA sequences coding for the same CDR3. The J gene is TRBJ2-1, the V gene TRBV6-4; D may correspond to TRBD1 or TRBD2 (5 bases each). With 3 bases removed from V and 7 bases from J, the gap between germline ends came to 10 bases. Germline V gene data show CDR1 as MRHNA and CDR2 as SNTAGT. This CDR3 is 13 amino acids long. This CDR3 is CASSDERGNEQFF. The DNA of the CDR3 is TGTGCCAGCAGTGATGAGAGGGGTAATGAGCAGTTCTTC.

The CDR3 reads CASSSGRIGTSGTGELFF. The CDR3 nucleotides read TGTGCCAGCAGCTCGGGGAGGATAGGGACTAGCGGTACCGGGGAGCTGTTTTTT. The J gene is TRBJ2-2, the V gene TRBV5-4; TRBD2 aligns across 11 bases. This CDR3 has 18 amino acids. Germline trimming cut 3 bases from V and 5 bases from J; bases unmatched to any gene: 12. Germline CDR1 reads SGHNT; CDR2 reads YYREEE (reference sequence).